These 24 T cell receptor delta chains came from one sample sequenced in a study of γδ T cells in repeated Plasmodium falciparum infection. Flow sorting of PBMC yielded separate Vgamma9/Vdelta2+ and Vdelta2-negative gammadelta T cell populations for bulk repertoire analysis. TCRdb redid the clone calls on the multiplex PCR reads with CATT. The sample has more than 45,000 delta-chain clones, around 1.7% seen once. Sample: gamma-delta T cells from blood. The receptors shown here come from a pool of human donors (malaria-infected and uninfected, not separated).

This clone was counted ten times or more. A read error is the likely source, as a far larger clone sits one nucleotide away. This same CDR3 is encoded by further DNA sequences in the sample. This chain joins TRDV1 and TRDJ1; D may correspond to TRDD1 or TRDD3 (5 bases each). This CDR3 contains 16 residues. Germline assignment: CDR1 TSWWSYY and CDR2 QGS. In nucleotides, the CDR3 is TGTGCCCTTGGGGAAGAAGAAATCTCTCTTACCGATAAACTCATCTTT. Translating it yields CALGEEEISLTDKLIF.

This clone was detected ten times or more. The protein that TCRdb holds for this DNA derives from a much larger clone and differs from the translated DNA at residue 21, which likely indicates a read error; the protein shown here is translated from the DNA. This CDR3 is CALGARLPIPYWGIPNFTDKPIF. In nucleotides, the CDR3 is TGTGCTCTTGGGGCGCGACTTCCTATCCCGTACTGGGGGATACCGAACTTTACCGATAAACCCATCTTT. This chain uses TRDV1 with TRDJ1, with TRDD3 matching over 12 bases. The CDR3 contains 23 residues. The V gene's germline CDR1 is TSWWSYY and CDR2 QGS.

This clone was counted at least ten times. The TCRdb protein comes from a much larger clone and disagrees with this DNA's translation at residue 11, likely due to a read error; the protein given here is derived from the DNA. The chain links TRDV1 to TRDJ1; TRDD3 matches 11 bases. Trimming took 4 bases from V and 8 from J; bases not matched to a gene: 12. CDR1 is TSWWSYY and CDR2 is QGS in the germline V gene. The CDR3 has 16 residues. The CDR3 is CALGAGLGDTVNKLIF. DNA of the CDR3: TGTGCTCTTGGGGCCGGCCTGGGGGATACAGTCAACAAACTCATCTTT.

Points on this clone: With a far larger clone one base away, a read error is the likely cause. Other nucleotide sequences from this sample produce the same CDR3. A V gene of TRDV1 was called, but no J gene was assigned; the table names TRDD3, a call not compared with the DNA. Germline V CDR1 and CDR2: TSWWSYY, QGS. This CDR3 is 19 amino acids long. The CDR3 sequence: CALGDPSYAGGFATDKLIF. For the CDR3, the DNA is TGTGCTCTTGGGGACCCTTCCTACGCTGGGGGATTCGCCACCGATAAACTCATCTTC.

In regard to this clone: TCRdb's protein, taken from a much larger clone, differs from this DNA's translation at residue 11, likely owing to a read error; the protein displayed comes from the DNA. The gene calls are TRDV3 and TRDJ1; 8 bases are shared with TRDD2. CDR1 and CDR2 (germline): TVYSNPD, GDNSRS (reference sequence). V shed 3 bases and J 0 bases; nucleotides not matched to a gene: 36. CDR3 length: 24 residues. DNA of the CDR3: TGTGCCTTCACAGCTCTAAGGCCTTCCTATATGCGTACCGGCATTGCTCGGTACACCGATAAACTCATCTTT. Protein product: CAFTALRPSYMRTGIARYTDKLIF.

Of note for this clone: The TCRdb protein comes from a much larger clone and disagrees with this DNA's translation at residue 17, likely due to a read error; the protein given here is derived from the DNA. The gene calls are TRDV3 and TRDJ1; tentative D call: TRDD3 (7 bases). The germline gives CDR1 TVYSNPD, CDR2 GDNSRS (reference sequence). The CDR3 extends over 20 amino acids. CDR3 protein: CAKRVPSDRTGVLERGELIF. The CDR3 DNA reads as TGTGCTAAGAGGGTCCCTTCCGACCGGACTGGGGTCCTGGAGAGGGGTGAACTCATCTTT.

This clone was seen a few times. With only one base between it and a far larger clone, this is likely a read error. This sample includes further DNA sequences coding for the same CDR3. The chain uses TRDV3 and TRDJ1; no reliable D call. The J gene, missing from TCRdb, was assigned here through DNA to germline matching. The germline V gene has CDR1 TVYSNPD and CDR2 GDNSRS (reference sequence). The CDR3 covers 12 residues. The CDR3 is CALQVDTDKLIF. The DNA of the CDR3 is TGTGCCCTTCAGGTGGACACCGACAAACTCATCTTT. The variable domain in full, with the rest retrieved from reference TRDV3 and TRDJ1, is CDKVTQSSPDQTVASGSEVVLLCTYDTVYSNPDLFWYRIRPDYSFQFVFYGDNSRSEGADFTQGRFSVKHILTQKAFHLVISPVRTEDSATYYCALQVDTDKLIFGKGTRVTVEP.

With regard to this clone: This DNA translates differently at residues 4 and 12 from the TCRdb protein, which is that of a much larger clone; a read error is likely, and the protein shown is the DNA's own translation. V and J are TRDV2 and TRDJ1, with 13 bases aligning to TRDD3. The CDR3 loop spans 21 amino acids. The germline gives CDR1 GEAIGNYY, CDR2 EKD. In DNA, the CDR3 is TGTGCCTGTGGCACCGTTACTGGGGGATACGCCGGGCGGAAGGACACCGATAAACTCATCTTT. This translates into CACGTVTGGYAGRKDTDKLIF.

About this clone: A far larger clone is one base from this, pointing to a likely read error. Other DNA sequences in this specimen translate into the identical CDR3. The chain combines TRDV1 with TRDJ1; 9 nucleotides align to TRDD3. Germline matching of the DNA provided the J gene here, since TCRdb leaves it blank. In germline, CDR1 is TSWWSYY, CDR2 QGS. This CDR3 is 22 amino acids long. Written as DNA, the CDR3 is TGTGCTCTCGGGGAATGGCTCCCAACCCCTGGGGGATTTAGGGGAGACACCGATAAACTCATCTTT. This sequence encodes CALGEWLPTPGGFRGDTDKLIF.

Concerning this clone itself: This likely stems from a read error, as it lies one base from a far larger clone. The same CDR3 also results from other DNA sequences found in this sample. The CDR3 loop reads CALGEEDRSDKLIF. As DNA, the CDR3 is TGTGCTCTTGGGGAAGAGGATAGGTCCGATAAGCTCATCTTT. The V gene was identified as TRDV1, while no J gene was called; TRDD3 is the table's D call, not checked against the DNA. CDR1 TSWWSYY and CDR2 QGS come from the germline V gene. The CDR3 is 14 residues long.

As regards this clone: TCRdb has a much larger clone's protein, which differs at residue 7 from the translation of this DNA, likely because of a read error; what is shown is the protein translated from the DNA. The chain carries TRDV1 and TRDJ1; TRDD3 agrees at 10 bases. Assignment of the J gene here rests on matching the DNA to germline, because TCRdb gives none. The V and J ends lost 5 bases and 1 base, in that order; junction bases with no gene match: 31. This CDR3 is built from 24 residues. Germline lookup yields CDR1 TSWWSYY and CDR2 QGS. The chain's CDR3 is CALGILPGAFPRTGGFGSTDKLIF. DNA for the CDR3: TGTGCTCTTGGGATTCTTCCAGGGGCCTTTCCTAGGACTGGGGGATTTGGAAGCACCGATAAACTCATCTTT.

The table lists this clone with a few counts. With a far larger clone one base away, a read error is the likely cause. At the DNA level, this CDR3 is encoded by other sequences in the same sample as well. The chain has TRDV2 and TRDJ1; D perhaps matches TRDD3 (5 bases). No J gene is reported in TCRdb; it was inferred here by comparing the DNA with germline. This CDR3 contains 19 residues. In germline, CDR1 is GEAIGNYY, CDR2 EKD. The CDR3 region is CACDIGGHGKDYDADKLIF. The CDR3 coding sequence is TGTGCCTGCGACATCGGGGGCCATGGGAAGGATTATGACGCCGATAAACTCATCTTT.

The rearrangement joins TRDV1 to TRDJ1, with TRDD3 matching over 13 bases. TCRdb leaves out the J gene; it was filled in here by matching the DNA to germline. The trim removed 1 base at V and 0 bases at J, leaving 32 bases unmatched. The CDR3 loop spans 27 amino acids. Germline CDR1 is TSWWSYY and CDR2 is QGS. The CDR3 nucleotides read TGTGCTCTTGGGGAACCCTACTTCCACGACTCTCTTACTGGGGGATACGGAAAACTTTATTACACCGATAAACTCATCTTT. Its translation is CALGEPYFHDSLTGGYGKLYYTDKLIF.

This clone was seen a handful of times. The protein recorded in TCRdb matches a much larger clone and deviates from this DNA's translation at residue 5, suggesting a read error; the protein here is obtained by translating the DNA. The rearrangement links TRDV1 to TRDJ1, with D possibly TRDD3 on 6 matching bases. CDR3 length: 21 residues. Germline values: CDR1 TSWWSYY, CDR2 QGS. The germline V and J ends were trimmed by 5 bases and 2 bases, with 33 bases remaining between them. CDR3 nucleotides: TGTGCTCTTGGGCTACCCTGGGGACGATGGGGGGGCGCGGGGGAAACCGATAAACTCATCTTT. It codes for CALGLPWGRWGGAGETDKLIF.

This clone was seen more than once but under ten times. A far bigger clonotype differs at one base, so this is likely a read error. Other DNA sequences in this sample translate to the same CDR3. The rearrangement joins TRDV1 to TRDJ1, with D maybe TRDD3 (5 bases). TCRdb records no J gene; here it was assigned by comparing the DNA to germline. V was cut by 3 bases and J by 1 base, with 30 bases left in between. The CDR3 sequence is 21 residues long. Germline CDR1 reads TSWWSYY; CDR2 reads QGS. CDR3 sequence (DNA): TGTGCTCTTGGGGAGCCCCAAAGACATTCCGAGAGGGTATACGCCACCGATAAACTCATCTTT. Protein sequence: CALGEPQRHSERVYATDKLIF.

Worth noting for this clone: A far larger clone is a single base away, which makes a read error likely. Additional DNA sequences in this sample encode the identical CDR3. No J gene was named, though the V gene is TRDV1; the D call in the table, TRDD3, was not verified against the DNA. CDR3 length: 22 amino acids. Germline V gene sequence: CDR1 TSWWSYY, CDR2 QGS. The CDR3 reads CALGPPSLPMVLGGSTTDKLIF. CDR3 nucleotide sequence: TGTGCTCTTGGGCCACCAAGCCTTCCTATGGTACTGGGGGGGTCCACGACCGATAAACTTATCTTT.

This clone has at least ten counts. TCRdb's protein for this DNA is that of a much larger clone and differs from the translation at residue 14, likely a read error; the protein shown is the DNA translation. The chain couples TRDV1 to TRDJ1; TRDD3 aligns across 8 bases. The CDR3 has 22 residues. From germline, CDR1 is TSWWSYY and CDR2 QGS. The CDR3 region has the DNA TGTGCTCTTTGGGAATCCTTCTCTTCCTCGCTACTGGGGGGTACTGGGACCGATAAACTCATCTTT. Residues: CALWESFSSSLLGGTGTDKLIF.

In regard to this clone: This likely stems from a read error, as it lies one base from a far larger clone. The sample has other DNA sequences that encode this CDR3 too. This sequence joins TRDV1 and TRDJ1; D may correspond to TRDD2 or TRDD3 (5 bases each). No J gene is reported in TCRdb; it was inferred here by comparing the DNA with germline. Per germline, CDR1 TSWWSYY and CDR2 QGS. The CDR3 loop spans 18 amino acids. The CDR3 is CALGDPRPTPLVTGKLIF. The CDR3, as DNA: TGTGCCCTTGGGGACCCTAGACCTACACCCCTGGTGACCGGTAAACTCATCTTT.

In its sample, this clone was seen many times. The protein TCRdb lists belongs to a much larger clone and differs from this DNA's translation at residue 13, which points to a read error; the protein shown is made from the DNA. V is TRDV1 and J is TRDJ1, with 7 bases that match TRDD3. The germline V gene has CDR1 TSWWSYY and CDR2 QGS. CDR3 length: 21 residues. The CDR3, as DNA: TGTGCTCTTGGGGAACGTCCGAGGTACTGGGGAATGGCTCGGTACACCGATAAGCTCATCTTT. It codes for CALGERPRYWGMARYTDKLIF.

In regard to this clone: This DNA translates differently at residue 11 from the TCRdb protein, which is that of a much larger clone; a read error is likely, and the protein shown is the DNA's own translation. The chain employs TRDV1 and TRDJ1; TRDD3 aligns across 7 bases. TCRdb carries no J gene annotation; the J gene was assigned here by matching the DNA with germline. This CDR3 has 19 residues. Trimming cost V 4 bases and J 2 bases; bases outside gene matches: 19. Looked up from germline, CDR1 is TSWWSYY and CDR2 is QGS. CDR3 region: CALGAQGSFVGGDTDKLIF. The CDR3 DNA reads TGTGCTCTTGGGGCCCAGGGCTCCTTCGTCGGGGGGGATACCGATAAACTCATCTTT.

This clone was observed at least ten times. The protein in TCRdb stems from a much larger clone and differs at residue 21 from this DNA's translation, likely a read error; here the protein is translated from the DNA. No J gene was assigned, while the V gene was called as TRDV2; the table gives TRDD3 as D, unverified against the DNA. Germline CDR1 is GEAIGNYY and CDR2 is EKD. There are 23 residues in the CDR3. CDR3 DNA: TGTGCCTGTGACACCGTTGGTAGCGCGGTAAAAGGGGGATACGCAGCCGCCACCGATAAACCCATCTTT. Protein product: CACDTVGSAVKGGYAAATDKPIF.

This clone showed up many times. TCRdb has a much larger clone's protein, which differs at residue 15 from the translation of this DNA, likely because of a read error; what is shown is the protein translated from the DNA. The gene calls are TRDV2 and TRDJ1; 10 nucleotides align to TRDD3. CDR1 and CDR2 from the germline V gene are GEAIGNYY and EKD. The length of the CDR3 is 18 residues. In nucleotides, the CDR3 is TGTGCCTGTGACCATTCTTCACTGGGGGATCCGTACACCGATAGACTCATCTTT. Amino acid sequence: CACDHSSLGDPYTDRLIF.

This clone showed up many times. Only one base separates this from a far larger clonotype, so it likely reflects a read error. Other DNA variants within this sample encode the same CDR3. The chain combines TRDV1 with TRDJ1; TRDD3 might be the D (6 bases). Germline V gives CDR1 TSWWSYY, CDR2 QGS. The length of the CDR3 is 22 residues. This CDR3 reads CALGDHHYFFHWAALRTDKLIF. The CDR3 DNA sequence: TGCGCTCTTGGGGACCATCACTACTTCTTTCACTGGGCCGCCCTCCGTACCGATAAACTCATCTTT.

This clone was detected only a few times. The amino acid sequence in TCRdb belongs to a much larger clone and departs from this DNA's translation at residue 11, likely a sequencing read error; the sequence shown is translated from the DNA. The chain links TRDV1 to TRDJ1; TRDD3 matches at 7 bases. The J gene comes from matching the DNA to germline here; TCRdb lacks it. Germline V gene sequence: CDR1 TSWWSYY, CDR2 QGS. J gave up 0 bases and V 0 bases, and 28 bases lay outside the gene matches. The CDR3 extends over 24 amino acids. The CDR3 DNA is TGTGCTCTTGGGGAACTAGAGCCGAGTTGGCCGGGGGATGGGTATGTGGTGTACACCGATAAACTCATCTTT. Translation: CALGELEPSWPGDGYVVYTDKLIF.